This T cell receptor (beta chain) was sequenced during a study of graft-versus-host responses after intestinal transplantation. Study information: Recipients across the board were started on anti-thymocyte globulin induction, then kept on tacrolimus and steroids for 2 to 4 years.

CDR1 is MDHEN, CDR2 SYDVKM, per germline. V was pared by 4 bases and J by 0 bases, with 12 bases between. The CDR3 has 15 amino acids. To note about this clone: The target antigen is unknown.

Libraries were prepared by immunoSEQ multiplex PCR; TCRdb keeps only in-frame clonotypes and omits some of them. The sample holds fewer than 85,000 clones, around 95% seen once. The sequence came from a human donor who received an intestinal transplant. The V call is TRBV28, the J call TRBJ1-1; D gene uncertain. Sequenced here: unstimulated CD8+ T cells sorted from spleen or lymph node cells, sampled before intestinal transplant. CDR3 nucleotides: TGTGCCAGCAGTTCTCGAACAAGGGTGAACACTGAAGCTTTCTTT. Translated: CASSSRTRVNTEAFF.